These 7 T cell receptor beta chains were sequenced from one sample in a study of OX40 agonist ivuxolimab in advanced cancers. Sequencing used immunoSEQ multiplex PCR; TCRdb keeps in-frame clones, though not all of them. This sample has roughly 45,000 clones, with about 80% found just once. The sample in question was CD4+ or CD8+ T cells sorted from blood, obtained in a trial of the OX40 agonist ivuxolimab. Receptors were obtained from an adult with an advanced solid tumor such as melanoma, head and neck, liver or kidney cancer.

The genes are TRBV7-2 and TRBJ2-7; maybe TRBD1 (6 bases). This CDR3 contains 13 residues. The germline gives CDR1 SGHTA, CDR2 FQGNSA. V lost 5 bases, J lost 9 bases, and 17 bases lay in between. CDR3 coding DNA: TGTGCCAGCAGCCCTGGACAGCTCTTTGGGCAGTACTTC. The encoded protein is CASSPGQLFGQYF.

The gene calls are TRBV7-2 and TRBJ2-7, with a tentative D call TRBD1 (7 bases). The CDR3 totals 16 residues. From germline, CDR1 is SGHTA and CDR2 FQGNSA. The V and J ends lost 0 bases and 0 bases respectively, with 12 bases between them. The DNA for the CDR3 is TGTGCCAGCAGCTTAGCGGGGGGACAGAGCTCCTACGAGCAGTACTTC. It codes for CASSLAGGQSSYEQYF.

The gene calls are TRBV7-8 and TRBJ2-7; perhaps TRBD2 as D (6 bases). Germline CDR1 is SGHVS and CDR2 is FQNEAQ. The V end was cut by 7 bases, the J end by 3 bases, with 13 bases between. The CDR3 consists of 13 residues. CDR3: CASMGRGYYEQYF. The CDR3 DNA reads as TGTGCCAGCATGGGACGGGGGTACTACGAGCAGTACTTC.

CDR3 sequence (DNA): TGCAGTGCTCCCAGGGCCTACGAGCAGTACTTC. Amino acid sequence: CSAPRAYEQYF. The genes are TRBV20-1 and TRBJ2-7; weak D call: TRBD1 (5 bases). Trimming left V 5 bases short and J 2 bases short, with 7 bases between. This CDR3 comprises 11 residues. Germline CDR1 DFQATT, CDR2 SNEGSKA (reference sequence).

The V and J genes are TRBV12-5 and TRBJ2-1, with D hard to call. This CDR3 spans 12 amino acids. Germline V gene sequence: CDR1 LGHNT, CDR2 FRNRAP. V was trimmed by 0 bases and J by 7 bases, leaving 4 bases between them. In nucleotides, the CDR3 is TGTGCTAGTGGTTTGGTAGGTAATGAGCAGTTCTTC. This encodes CASGLVGNEQFF.

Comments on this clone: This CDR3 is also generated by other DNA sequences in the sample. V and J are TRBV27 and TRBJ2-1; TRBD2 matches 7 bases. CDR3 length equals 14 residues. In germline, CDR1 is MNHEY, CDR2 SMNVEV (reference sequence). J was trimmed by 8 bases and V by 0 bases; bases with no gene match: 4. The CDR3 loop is CASSLSAGVDEQFF. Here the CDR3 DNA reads TGTGCCAGCAGTTTATCCGCGGGAGTGGATGAGCAGTTCTTC.

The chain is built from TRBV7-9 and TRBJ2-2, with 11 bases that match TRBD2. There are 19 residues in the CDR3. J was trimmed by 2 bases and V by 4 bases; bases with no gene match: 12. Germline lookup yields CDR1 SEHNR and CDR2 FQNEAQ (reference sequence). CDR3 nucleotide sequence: TGTGCCAGCAGCTCTACAATCCTACTAGCGGGAGATAACACCGGGGAGCTGTTTTTT. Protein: CASSSTILLAGDNTGELFF.